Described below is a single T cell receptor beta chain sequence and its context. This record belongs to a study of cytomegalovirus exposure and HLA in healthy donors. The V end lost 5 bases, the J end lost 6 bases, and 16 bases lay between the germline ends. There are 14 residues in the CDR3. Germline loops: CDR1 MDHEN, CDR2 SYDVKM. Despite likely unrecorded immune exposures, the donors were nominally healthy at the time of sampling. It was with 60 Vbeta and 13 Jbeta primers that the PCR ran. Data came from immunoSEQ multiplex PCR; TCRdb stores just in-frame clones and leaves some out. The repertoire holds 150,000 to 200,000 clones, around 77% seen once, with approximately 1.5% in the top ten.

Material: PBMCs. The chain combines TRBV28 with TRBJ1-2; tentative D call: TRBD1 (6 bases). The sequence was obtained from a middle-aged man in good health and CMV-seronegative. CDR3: CASSETGLWDGYTF. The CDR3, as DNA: TGTGCCAGCAGTGAAACAGGGTTATGGGATGGCTACACCTTC.